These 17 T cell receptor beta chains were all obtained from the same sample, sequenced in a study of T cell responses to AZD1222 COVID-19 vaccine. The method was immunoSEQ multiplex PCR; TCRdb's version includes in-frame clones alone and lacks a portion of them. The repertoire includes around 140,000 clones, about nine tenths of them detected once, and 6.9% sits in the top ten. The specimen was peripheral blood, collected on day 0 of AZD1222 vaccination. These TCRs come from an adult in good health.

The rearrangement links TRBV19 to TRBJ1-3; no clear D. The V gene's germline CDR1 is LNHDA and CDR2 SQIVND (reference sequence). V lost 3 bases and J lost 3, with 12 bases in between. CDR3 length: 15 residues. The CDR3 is CASSIPGLGGNTIYF. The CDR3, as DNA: TGTGCCAGTAGTATCCCAGGACTAGGTGGAAACACCATATATTTT.

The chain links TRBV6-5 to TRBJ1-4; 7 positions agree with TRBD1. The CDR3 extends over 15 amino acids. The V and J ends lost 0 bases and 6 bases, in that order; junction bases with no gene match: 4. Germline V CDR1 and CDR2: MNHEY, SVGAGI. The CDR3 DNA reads TGTGCCAGCAGTTACTCGAGTCAGGGGGATGAAAAACTGTTTTTT. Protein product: CASSYSSQGDEKLFF.

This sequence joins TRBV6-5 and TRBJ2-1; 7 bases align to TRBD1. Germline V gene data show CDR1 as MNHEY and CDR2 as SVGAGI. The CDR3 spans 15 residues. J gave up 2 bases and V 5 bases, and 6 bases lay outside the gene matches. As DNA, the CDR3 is TGTGCCAGCAGTCCCAGACAGGGAACCTACAATGAGCAGTTCTTC. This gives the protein CASSPRQGTYNEQFF.

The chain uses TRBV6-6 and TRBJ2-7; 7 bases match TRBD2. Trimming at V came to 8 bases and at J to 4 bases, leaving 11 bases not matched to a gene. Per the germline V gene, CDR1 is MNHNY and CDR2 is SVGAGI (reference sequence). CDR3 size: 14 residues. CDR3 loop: CASLRDPAGYEQYF. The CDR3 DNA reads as TGTGCCAGCCTTCGGGACCCAGCGGGGTACGAGCAGTACTTC.

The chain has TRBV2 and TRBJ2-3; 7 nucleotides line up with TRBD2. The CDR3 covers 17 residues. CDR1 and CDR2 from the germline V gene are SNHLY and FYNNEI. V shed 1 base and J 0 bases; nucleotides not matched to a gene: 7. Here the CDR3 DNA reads TGTGCCAGCAGTGAAGGGGTACTAGCGACTAGCACAGATACGCAGTATTTT. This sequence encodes CASSEGVLATSTDTQYF.

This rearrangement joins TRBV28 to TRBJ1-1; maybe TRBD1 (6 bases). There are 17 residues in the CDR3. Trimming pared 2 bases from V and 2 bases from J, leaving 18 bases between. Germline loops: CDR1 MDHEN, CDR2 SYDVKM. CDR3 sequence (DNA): TGTGCCAGCAGTTTAATTCTGGCAGGGGCGTCCAACACTGAAGCTTTCTTT. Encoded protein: CASSLILAGASNTEAFF. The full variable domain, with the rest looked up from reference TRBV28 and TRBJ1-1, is DVKVTQSSRYLVKRTGEKVFLECVQDMDHENMFWYRQDPGLGLRLIYFSYDVKMKEKGDIPEGYSVSREKKERFSLILESASTNQTSMYLCASSLILAGASNTEAFFGQGTRLTVV.

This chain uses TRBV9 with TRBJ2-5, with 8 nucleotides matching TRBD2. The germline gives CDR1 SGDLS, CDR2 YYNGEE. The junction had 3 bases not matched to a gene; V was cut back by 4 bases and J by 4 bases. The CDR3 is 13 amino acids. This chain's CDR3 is CASSRGGRETQYF. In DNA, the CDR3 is TGTGCCAGCAGCCGGGGGGGGCGAGAGACCCAGTACTTC.

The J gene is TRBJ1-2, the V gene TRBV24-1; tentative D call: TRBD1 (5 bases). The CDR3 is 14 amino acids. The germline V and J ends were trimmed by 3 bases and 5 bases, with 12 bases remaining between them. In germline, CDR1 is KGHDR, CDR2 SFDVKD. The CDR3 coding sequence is TGTGCCACCAGTGATGCACCGGGGGAGTATGGCTACACCTTC. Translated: CATSDAPGEYGYTF.

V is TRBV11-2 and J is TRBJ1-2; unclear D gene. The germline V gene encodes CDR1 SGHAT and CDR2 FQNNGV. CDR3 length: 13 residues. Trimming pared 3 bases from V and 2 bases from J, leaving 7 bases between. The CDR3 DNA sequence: TGTGCCAGCAGCTTTTCCACCAACTATGGCTACACCTTC. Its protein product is CASSFSTNYGYTF.

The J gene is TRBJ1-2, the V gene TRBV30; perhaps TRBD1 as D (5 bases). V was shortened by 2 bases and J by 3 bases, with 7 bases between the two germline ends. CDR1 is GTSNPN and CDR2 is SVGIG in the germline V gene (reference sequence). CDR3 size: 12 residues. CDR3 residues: CAWSQGYYGYTF. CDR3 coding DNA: TGTGCCTGGAGTCAGGGATACTATGGCTACACCTTC.

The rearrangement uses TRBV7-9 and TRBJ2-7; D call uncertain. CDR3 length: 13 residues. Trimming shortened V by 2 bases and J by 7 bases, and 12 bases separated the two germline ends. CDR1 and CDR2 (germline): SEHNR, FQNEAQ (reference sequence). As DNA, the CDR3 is TGTGCCAGCAGCTTAACTCTGGTGGGGGAGCAGTACTTC. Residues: CASSLTLVGEQYF.

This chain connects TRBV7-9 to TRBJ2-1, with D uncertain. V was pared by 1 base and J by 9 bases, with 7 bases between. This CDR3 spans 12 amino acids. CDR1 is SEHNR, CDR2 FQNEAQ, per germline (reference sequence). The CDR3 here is CASSLVVAEQFF. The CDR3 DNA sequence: TGTGCCAGCAGCTTAGTGGTCGCTGAGCAGTTCTTC.

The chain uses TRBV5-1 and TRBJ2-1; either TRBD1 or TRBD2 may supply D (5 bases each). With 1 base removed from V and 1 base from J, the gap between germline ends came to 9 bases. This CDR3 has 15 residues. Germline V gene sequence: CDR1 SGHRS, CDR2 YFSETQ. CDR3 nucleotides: TGCGCCAGCAGCTTGATGGGGGTTTCCTACAATGAGCAGTTCTTC. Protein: CASSLMGVSYNEQFF.

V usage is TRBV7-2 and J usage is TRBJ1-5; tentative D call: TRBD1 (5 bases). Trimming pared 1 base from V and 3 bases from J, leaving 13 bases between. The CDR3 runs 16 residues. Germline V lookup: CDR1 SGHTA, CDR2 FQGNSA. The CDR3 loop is CASSLEGREFNQPQHF. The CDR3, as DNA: TGTGCCAGCAGCTTAGAAGGCAGGGAATTCAATCAGCCCCAGCATTTT.

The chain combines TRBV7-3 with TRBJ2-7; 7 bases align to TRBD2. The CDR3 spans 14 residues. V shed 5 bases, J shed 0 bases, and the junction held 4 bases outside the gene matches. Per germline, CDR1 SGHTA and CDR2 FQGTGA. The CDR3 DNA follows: TGTGCCAGCAGCCCTAGCGGAAGCTCCTACGAGCAGTACTTC. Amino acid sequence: CASSPSGSSYEQYF.

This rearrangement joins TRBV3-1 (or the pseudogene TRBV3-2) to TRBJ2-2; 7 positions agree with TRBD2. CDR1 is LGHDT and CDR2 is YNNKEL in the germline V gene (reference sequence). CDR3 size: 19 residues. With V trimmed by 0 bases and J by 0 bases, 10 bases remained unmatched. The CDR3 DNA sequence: TGTGCCAGCAGCCAAGATGCCGGACTAGACATACCGAACACCGGGGAGCTGTTTTTT. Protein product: CASSQDAGLDIPNTGELFF.

DNA for the CDR3: TGTGCCAGCAGTGACCCGGCGGGGGTTCATGAAAAACTGTTTTTT. This translates into CASSDPAGVHEKLFF. The chain has TRBV6-4 and TRBJ1-4; D perhaps matches TRBD1 (5 bases). This CDR3 region has 15 residues. Germline V gene lookup returns CDR1 MRHNA and CDR2 SNTAGT. The V end was cut by 2 bases, the J end by 6 bases, with 13 bases between.